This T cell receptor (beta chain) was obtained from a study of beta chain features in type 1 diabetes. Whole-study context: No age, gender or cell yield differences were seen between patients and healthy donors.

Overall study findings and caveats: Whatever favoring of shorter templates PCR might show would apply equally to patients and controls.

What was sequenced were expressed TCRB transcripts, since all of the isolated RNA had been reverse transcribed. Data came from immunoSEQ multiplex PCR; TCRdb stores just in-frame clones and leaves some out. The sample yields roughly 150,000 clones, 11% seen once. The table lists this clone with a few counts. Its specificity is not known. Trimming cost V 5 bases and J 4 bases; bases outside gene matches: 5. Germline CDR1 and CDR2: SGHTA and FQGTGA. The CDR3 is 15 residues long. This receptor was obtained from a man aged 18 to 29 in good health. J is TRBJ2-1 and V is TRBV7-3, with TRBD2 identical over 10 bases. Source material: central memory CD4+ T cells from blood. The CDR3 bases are TGTGCCAGCAGCCCCTCTAGCGGGAGTTACAATGAGCAGTTCTTC. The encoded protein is CASSPSSGSYNEQFF. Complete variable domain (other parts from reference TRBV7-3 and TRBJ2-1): GAGVSQTPSNKVTEKGKYVELRCDPISGHTALYWYRQSLGQGPEFLIYFQGTGAADDSGLPNDRFFAVRPEGSVSTLKIQRTERGDSAVYLCASSPSSGSYNEQFFGPGTRLTVL.